The 8 T cell receptor beta chains below were found in one sample sequenced in a study of T cell responses to AZD1222 COVID-19 vaccine. Libraries were prepared by immunoSEQ multiplex PCR; TCRdb keeps only in-frame clonotypes and omits some of them. There are tens of thousands of clones in the sample; roughly 90% occur only once, and less than 9% lies in the top ten. The sequences come from peripheral blood, collected 28 days after the second AZD1222 dose. The receptors were gathered from an adult who received the AZD1222 COVID-19 vaccine.

The chain carries TRBV9 and TRBJ2-5; 8 positions agree with TRBD2. Germline V gene lookup returns CDR1 SGDLS and CDR2 YYNGEE. V shed 3 bases, J shed 1 base, and the junction held 5 bases outside the gene matches. This CDR3 has 15 amino acids. The CDR3 sequence: CASSGSGILQETQYF. CDR3 DNA: TGTGCCAGCAGCGGTAGCGGGATCCTCCAAGAGACCCAGTACTTC.

This clone showed up just a few times. The chain links TRBV11-1 to TRBJ2-7; D unresolved. Germline-derived CDR1 and CDR2 are SGHAT and FQDESV (reference sequence). V was clipped by 2 bases and J by 4 bases, with 12 bases between them. This CDR3 is 14 amino acids long. For the CDR3, the DNA is TGTGCCAGCAGCTTAACCCGGAACGTTTACGAGCAGTACTTC. It codes for CASSLTRNVYEQYF.

The genes are TRBV18 and TRBJ1-1; D possibly corresponds to TRBD1 (6 bases). The CDR3 is 14 residues long. Between the trimmed V and J ends, which lost 3 bases and 10 bases, there was a span of 18 bases. Germline loops: CDR1 KGHSH, CDR2 LQKENI. CDR3 protein: CASSPQGHREGAFF. Written as DNA, the CDR3 is TGTGCCAGCTCACCCCAGGGGCACAGGGAGGGAGCTTTCTTT.

This sequence joins TRBV3-1 (or the pseudogene TRBV3-2) and TRBJ1-3; 9 bases match TRBD1. The CDR3 covers 15 residues. J lost 4 bases, V lost 1 base, and 2 bases had no gene match. The germline CDR1 and CDR2 sequences are LGHDT and YNNKEL (reference sequence). The CDR3 sequence is CASSQATGGGNTIYF. CDR3 DNA sequence: TGTGCCAGCAGCCAAGCCACAGGGGGCGGAAACACCATATATTTT.

Only a few counts were recorded for this clone. The gene calls are TRBV7-9 and TRBJ2-7; 11 bases fit TRBD1. There are 14 residues in the CDR3. Trimming took 5 bases from V and 5 from J; bases not matched to a gene: 5. Germline CDR1 SEHNR, CDR2 FQNEAQ (reference sequence). The CDR3 region has the DNA TGTGCCAGCAGCGTTGGGACAGGGGGAAACGAGCAGTACTTC. As protein: CASSVGTGGNEQYF.

The chain has TRBV28 and TRBJ1-1; perhaps TRBD1 as D (6 bases). This CDR3 has 11 residues. The ends were cut back, 8 bases at V and 8 bases at J, with 12 bases in the middle. Germline lookup yields CDR1 MDHEN and CDR2 SYDVKM. The CDR3 nucleotides are TGTGCCAGCGAGACAGGAGCCGAAGCTTTCTTT. It codes for CASETGAEAFF.

V is TRBV7-8 and J is TRBJ2-5, with D uncertain. The germline CDR1 and CDR2 sequences are SGHVS and FQNEAQ. This CDR3 region has 13 residues. V was pared by 0 bases and J by 5 bases, with 7 bases between. CDR3 in amino acids: CASSLALVETQYF. The CDR3 DNA reads as TGTGCCAGCAGCTTAGCCCTTGTCGAGACCCAGTACTTC.

The chain has TRBV7-6 and TRBJ2-5, with 13 nucleotides matching TRBD2. After removal of 5 bases from V and 3 bases from J, the junction contained 0 bases not matched to a gene. CDR1 SGHVS and CDR2 FNYEAQ come from the germline V gene. The CDR3 runs 14 residues. The DNA for the CDR3 is TGTGCCAGCAGCGGACTAGCGGGGGAAGAGACCCAGTACTTC. It encodes CASSGLAGEETQYF. Complete variable domain (other parts from reference TRBV7-6 and TRBJ2-5): GAGVSQSPRYKVTKRGQDVALRCDPISGHVSLYWYRQALGQGPEFLTYFNYEAQQDKSGLPNDRFSAERPEGSISTLTIQRTEQRDSAMYRCASSGLAGEETQYFGPGTRLLVL.